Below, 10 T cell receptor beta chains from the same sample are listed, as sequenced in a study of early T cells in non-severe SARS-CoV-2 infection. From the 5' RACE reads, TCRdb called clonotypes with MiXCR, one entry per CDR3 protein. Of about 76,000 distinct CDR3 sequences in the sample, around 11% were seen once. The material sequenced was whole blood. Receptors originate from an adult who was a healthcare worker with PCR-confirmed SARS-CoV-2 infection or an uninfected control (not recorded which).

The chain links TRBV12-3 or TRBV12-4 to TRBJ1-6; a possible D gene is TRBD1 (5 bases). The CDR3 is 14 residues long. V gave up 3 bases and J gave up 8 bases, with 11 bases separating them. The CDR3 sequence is CASSFDSSHSPLHF. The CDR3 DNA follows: TGTGCCAGCAGTTTTGACAGTTCCCATTCACCCCTCCACTTT.

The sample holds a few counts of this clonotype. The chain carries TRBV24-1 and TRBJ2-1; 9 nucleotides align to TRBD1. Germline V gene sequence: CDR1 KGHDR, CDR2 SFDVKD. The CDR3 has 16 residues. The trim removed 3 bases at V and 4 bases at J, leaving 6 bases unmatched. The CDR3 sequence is CATSDPTGGGYNEQFF. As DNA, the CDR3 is TGTGCCACCAGTGATCCCACAGGGGGCGGGTACAATGAGCAGTTCTTC.

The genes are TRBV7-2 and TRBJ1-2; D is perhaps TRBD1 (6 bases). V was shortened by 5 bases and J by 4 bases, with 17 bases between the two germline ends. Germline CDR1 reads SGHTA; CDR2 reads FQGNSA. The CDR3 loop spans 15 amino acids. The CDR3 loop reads CASSLKQGSGYGYTF. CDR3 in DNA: TGTGCCAGCAGCCTAAAACAGGGCTCGGGCTATGGCTACACCTTC.

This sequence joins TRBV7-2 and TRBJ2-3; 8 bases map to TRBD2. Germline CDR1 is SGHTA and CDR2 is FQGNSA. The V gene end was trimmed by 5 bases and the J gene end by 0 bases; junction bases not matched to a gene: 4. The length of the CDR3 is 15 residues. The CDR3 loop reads CASSILAASTDTQYF. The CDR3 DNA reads TGTGCCAGCAGCATACTAGCGGCTAGCACAGATACGCAGTATTTT. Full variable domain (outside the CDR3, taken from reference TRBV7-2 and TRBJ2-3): GAGVSQSPSNKVTEKGKDVELRCDPISGHTALYWYRQSLGQGLEFLIYFQGNSAPDKSGLPSDRFSAERTGGSVSTLTIQRTQQEDSAVYLCASSILAASTDTQYFGPGTRLTVL.

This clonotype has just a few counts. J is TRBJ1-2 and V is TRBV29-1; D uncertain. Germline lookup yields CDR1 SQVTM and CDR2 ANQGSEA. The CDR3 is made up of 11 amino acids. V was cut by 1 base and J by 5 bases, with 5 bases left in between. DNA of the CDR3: TGCAGCGTTGAAGGCTGGTATGGCTACACCTTC. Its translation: CSVEGWYGYTF.

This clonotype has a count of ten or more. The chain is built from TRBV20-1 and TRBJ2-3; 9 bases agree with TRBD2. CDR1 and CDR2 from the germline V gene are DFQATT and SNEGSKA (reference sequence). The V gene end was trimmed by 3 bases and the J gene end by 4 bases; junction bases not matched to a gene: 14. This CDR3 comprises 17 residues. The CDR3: CSARALAGPGGPDTQYF. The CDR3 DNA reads TGCAGTGCTAGGGCTCTAGCGGGGCCGGGGGGACCAGATACGCAGTATTTT.

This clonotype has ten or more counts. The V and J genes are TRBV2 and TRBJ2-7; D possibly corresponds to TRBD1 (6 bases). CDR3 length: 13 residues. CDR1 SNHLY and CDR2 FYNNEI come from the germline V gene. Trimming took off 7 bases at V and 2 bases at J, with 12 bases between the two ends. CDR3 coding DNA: TGTGCCAGCACAGGGGCCGTCACCTACGAGCAGTACTTC. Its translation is CASTGAVTYEQYF.

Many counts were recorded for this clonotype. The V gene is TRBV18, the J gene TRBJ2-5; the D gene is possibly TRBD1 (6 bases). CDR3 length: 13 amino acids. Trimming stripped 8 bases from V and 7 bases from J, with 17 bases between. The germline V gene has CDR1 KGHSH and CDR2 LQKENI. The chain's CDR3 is CASAPQVGGTQYF. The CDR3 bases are TGTGCCAGCGCGCCGCAAGTAGGGGGGACCCAGTACTTC. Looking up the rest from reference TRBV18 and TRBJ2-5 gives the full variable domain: NAGVMQNPRHLVRRRGQEARLRCSPMKGHSHVYWYRQLPEEGLKFMVYLQKENIIDESGMPKERFSAEFPKEGPSILRIQQVVRGDSAAYFCASAPQVGGTQYFGPGTRLLVL.

The CDR3 loop reads CSARFLGPKTQYF. The DNA for the CDR3 is TGCAGTGCTAGGTTCTTAGGCCCAAAGACCCAGTACTTC. The V and J genes are TRBV20-1 and TRBJ2-5; D gene ambiguous. The CDR3 length is 13 residues. V was cut by 3 bases and J by 6 bases, with 14 bases left in between. From germline, CDR1 is DFQATT and CDR2 SNEGSKA (reference sequence).

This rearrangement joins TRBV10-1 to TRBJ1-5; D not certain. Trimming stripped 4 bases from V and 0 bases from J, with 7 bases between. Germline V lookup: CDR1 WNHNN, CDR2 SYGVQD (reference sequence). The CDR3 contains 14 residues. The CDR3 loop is CASSAGHSNQPQHF. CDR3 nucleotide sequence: TGCGCCAGCAGTGCGGGTCATAGCAATCAGCCCCAGCATTTT.